The present TCR beta chain was sequenced within a study of blood T cell repertoires in COVID-19. Study background: Whether acute or convalescent, the COVID-19 samples came from the United States, Italy and Spain.

Data came from immunoSEQ multiplex PCR; TCRdb stores just in-frame clones and leaves some out. Among hundreds of thousands of clones listed, about nine tenths were seen once. The CDR3 totals 14 residues. The ends lost 5 bases at V and 8 bases at J; junction bases unmatched: 9. Germline CDR1 and CDR2: GTSNPN and SVGIG (reference sequence). The sample taken for sequencing was peripheral blood. V usage is TRBV30 and J usage is TRBJ2-1; TRBD2 matches 10 bases. This clonotype was obtained from a woman aged 45-59 years with COVID-19, enrolled during active disease. CDR3 loop: CAWASGLALYEQFF. The CDR3 bases are TGTGCCTGGGCCTCGGGACTAGCGTTGTATGAGCAGTTCTTC.